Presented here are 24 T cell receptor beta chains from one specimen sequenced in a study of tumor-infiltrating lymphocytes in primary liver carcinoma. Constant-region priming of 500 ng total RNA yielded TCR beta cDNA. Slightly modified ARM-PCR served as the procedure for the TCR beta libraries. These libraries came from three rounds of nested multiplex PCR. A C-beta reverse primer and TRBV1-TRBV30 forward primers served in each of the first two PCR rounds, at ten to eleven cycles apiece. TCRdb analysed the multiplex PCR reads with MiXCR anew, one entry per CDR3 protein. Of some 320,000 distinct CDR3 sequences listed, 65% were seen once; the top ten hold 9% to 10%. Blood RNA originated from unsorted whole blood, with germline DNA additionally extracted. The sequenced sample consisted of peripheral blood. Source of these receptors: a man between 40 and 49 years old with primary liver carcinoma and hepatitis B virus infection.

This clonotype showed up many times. The CDR3 loop is CASTPGQGSDTQYF. CDR3 nucleotides: TGCGCCAGCACACCGGGACAGGGGTCAGATACGCAGTATTTT. J is TRBJ2-3 and V is TRBV4-1; 10 bases align to TRBD1. CDR1 and CDR2 (germline): MGHRA, YSYEKL. CDR3 length equals 14 residues. J gave up 4 bases and V 7 bases, and 5 bases lay outside the gene matches.

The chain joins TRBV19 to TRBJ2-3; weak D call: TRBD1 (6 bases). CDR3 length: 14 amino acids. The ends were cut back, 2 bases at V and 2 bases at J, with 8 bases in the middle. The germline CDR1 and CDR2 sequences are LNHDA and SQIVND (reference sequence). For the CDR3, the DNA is TGTGCCAGTAGTATAAAGGGGGACACAGATACGCAGTATTTT. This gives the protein CASSIKGDTDTQYF.

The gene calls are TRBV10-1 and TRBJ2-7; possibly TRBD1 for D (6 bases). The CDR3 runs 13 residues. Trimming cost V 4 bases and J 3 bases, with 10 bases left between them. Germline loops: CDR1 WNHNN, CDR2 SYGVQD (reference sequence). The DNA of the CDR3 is TGCGCCAGCAGTGTGGACAGAAACTACGAGCAGTACTTC. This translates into CASSVDRNYEQYF.

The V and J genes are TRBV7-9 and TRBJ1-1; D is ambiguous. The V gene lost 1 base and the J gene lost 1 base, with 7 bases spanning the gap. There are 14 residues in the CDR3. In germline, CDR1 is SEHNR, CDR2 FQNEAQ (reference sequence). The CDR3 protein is CASSLGASNTEAFF. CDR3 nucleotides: TGTGCCAGCAGCTTAGGGGCGTCGAACACTGAAGCTTTCTTT.

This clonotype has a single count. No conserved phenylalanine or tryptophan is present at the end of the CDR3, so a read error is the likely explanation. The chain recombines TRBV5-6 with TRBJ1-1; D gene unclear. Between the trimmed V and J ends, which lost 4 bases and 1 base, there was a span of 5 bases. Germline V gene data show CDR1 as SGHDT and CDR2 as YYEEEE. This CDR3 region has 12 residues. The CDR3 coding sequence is TGTGCCAGCAGCCGTACGAACACTGAAGCTTTCTTA. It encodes CASSRTNTEAFL.

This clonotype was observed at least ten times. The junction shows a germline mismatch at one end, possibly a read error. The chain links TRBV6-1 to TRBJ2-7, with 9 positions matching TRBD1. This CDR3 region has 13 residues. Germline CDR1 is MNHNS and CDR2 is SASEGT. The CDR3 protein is CASREETGGEQYF. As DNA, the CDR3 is TGTGCCAGCAGAGAAGAGACAGGGGGCGAGCAGTACTTC.

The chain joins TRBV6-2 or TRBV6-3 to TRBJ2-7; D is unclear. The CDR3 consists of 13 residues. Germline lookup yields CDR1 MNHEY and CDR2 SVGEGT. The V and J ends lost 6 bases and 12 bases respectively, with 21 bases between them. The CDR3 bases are TGTGCCAGCAGCCCTCGCTTCTCCTACGAGTTGTACTTC. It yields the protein CASSPRFSYELYF.

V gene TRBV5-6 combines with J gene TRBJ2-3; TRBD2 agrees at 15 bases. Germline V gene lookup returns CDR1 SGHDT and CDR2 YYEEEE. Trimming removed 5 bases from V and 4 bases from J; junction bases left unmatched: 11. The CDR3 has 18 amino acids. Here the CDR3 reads CASRYGTSGRSQADTQYF. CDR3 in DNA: TGTGCCAGCAGATACGGGACTAGCGGGAGGAGCCAGGCAGATACGCAGTATTTT.

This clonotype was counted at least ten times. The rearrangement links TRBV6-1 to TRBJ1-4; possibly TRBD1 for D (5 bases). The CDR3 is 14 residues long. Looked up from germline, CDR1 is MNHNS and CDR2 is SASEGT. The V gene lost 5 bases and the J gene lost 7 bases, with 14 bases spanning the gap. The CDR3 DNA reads TGTGCCAGCAGTCATCAGGGAAGCGGTGAAAAACTGTTTTTT. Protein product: CASSHQGSGEKLFF.

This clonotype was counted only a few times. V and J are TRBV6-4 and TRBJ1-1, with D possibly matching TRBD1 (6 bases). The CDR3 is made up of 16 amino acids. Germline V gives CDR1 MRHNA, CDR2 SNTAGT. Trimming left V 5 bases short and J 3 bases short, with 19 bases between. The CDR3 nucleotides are TGTGCCAGCAGTCCGGGGGGGGGCCGGTCGGACACTGAAGCTTTCTTT. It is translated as CASSPGGGRSDTEAFF.

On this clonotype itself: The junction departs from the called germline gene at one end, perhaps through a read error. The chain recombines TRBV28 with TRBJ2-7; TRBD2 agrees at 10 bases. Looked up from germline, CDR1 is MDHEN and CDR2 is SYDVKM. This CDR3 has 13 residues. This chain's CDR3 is CATRASGSNEQCF. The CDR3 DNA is TGTGCCACTCGGGCTAGCGGGAGTAACGAGCAGTGCTTC.

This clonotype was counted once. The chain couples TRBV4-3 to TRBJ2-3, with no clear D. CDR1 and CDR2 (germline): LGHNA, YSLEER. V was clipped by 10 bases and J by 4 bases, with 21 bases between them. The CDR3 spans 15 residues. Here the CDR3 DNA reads TGCGCCAACAGTCAAGTGATAGCCCGCCCAGATACGCAGTATTTT. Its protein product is CANSQVIARPDTQYF.

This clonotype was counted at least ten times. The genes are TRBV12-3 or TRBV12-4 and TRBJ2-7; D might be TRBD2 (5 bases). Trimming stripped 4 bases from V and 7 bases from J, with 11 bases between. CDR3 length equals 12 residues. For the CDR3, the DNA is TGTGCCAGCAGTTACGGAGGTGTTGAGCAGTACTTC. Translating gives CASSYGGVEQYF.

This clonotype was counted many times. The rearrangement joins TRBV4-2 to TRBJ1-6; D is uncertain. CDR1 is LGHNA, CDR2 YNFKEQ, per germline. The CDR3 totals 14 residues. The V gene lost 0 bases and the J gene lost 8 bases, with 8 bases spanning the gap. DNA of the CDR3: TGTGCCAGCAGCCAAGAAATTTGGGATTCACCCCTCCACTTT. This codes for CASSQEIWDSPLHF.

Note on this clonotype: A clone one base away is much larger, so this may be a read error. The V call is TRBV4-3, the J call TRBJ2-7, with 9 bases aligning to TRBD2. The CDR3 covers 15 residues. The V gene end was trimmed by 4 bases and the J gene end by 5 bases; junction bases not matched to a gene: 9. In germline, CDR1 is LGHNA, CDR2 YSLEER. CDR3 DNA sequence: TGCGCCAGCAGCCCACAGACTAGCGGTAAACACGAGCAGTACTTC. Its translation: CASSPQTSGKHEQYF.

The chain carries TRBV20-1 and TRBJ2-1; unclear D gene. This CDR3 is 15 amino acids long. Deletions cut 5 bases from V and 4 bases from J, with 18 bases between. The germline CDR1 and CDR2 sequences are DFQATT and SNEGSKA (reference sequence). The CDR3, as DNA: TGCAGTGCTCAACCACCTGACTCAAAATACAATGAGCAGTTCTTC. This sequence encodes CSAQPPDSKYNEQFF.

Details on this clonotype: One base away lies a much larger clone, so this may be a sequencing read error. The DNA of the CDR3 is TGTGCCAGCAGCGCCACAGGGGCCCGCGAGGGGCGGAACTCCTACGAGCAGTACTTC. It translates to CASSATGAREGRNSYEQYF. The V call is TRBV5-6, the J call TRBJ2-7; 7 nucleotides align to TRBD1. The junction had 19 bases not matched to a gene; V was cut back by 4 bases and J by 0 bases. CDR1 is SGHDT and CDR2 is YYEEEE in the germline V gene. This CDR3 has 19 amino acids.

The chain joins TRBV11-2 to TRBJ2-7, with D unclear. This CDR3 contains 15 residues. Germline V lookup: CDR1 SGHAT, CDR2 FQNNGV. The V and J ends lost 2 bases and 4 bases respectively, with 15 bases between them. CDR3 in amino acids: CASSLRFAEAYEQYF. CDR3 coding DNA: TGTGCCAGCAGCTTACGGTTTGCAGAAGCTTACGAGCAGTACTTC.

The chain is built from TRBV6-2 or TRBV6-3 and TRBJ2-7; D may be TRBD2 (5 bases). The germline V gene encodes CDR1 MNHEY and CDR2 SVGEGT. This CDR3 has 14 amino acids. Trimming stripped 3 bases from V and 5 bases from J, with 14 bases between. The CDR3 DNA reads TGTGCCAGCAGTTATGGACGGGGATGGGACGAGCAGTACTTC. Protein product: CASSYGRGWDEQYF.

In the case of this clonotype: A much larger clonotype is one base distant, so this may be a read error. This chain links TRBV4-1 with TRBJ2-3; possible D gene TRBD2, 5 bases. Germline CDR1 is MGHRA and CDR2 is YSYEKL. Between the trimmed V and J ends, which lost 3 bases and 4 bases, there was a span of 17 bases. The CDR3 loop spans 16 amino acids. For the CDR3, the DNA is TGCGCCAGCAGCCATGTAAAGAGTCTCGGGGCAGATACGCAGTATTTT. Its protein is CASSHVKSLGADTQYF.

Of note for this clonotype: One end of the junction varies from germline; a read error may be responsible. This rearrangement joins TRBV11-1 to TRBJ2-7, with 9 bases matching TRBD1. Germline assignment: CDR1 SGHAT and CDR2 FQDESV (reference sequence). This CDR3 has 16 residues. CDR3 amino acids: CANSKTGTGHSYEQCF. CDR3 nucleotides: TGTGCCAACAGCAAAACCGGGACAGGGCATTCCTACGAGCAGTGCTTC. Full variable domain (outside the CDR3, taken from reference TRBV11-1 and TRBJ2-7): EAEVAQSPRYKITEKSQAVAFWCDPISGHATLYWYRQILGQGPELLVQFQDESVVDDSQLPKDRFSAERLKGVDSTLKIQPAELGDSAMYLCANSKTGTGHSYEQCFGPGTRLTVT.

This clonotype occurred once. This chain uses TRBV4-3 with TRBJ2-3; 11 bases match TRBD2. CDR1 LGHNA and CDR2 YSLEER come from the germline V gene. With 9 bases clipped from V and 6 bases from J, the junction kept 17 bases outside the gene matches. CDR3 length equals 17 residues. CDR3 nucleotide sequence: TGCGCCAGGAGCAAGGCCGGGACTAGCGGAGGGGGGGATACGCAGTATTTT. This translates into CARSKAGTSGGGDTQYF.

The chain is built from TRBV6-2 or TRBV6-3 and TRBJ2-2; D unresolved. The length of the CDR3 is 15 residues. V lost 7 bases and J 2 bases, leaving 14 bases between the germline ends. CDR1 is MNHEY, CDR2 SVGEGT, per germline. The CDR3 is CASTATTANTGELFF. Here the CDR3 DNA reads TGTGCCAGCACTGCAACGACGGCTAACACCGGGGAGCTGTTTTTT.

This CDR3 reads CSVEDPTSPINEKLFF. The CDR3 coding sequence is TGCAGCGTTGAAGACCCAACAAGTCCGATTAATGAAAAACTGTTTTTT. This chain connects TRBV29-1 to TRBJ1-4; unclear D gene. The CDR3 covers 16 residues. From germline, CDR1 is SQVTM and CDR2 ANQGSEA. The V end was cut by 0 bases, the J end by 4 bases, with 15 bases between.